The 17 T cell receptor beta chains reported below all come from one sample, sequenced in a study of CD8 T cells in Susac syndrome. Roughly 0.45 to 1 ug RNA was reverse transcribed with random hexamers. One entry per CDR3 protein results from TCRdb running MiXCR on the immunoSEQ multiplex PCR reads. This repertoire shows hundreds of thousands of distinct CDR3 sequences, roughly 92% found once; its top ten account for about 0.12%. Sequenced sample: CD8+ T cells from PBMCs. These TCRs come from a human donor with multiple sclerosis.

The chain links TRBV5-4 to TRBJ2-1; 7 positions agree with TRBD2. V lost 1 base, J lost 9 bases, and 1 base stayed unmatched. Germline CDR1 SGHNT, CDR2 YYREEE (reference sequence). The CDR3 totals 12 residues. The CDR3 DNA follows: TGTGCCAGCAGCTTGCTAGCGGTTGAGCAGTTCTTC. Translation: CASSLLAVEQFF.

The chain recombines TRBV5-4 with TRBJ1-1; 7 bases fit TRBD1. V lost 3 bases, J lost 0 bases, and 11 bases stayed unmatched. This CDR3 is 17 amino acids long. CDR1 and CDR2 (germline): SGHNT, YYREEE (reference sequence). The CDR3 sequence: CASSSEPRGTVNTEAFF. CDR3 sequence (DNA): TGTGCCAGCAGCTCGGAGCCCCGTGGGACAGTGAACACTGAAGCTTTCTTT.

The V call is TRBV5-1, the J call TRBJ2-7; tentatively, D is TRBD1 (6 bases). The CDR3 has 13 residues. From germline, CDR1 is SGHRS and CDR2 YFSETQ. Trimming shortened V by 0 bases and J by 5 bases, and 9 bases separated the two germline ends. As DNA, the CDR3 is TGCGCCAGCAGCTTGGGACAGGCGGACGAGCAGTACTTC. As protein: CASSLGQADEQYF.

The CDR3 DNA is TGTGCCTGGAGTCCCAGGTGGGGGGGAATGAACATTCAGTACTTC. Translation: CAWSPRWGGMNIQYF. The gene calls are TRBV30 and TRBJ2-4; 7 nucleotides agree with TRBD2. The CDR3 loop spans 15 amino acids. V lost 2 bases to trimming and J lost 7 bases; unmatched junction nucleotides: 11. Germline CDR1 and CDR2: GTSNPN and SVGIG (reference sequence).

This chain connects TRBV9 to TRBJ1-2, with 7 bases that match TRBD1. Unmatched junction bases numbered 13, after V lost 3 bases and J lost 8 bases. The CDR3 covers 15 residues. Germline V lookup: CDR1 SGDLS, CDR2 YYNGEE. CDR3 sequence reads: CASSAREGALRGYTF. The CDR3, as DNA: TGTGCCAGCAGCGCGAGGGAGGGGGCACTCAGGGGCTACACCTTC.

The chain joins TRBV7-9 to TRBJ1-2; D gene ambiguous. V was pared by 5 bases and J by 5 bases, with 18 bases between. Germline V lookup: CDR1 SEHNR, CDR2 FQNEAQ (reference sequence). The CDR3 has 15 residues. The CDR3 reads CASSAPLGQEYGYTF. CDR3 in DNA: TGTGCCAGCAGCGCCCCTCTTGGGCAGGAGTATGGCTACACCTTC.

The chain combines TRBV6-2 or TRBV6-3 with TRBJ2-7, with no clear D. The V end lost 2 bases, the J end lost 2 bases, and 4 bases lay between the germline ends. CDR3 length equals 12 residues. Germline CDR1 reads MNHEY; CDR2 reads SVGEGT. The CDR3 here is CASSYGPYEQYF. The CDR3 region has the DNA TGTGCCAGCAGTTACGGGCCCTACGAGCAGTACTTC.

The chain joins TRBV27 to TRBJ1-2; D call uncertain. From germline, CDR1 is MNHEY and CDR2 SMNVEV (reference sequence). The CDR3 loop spans 15 amino acids. V lost 8 bases and J 6 bases, leaving 22 bases between the germline ends. In DNA, the CDR3 is TGTGCCAGCCGTGTGGCATATCTAGCCGGGGATGGCTACACCTTC. It specifies CASRVAYLAGDGYTF.

This chain connects TRBV7-6 to TRBJ2-3; TRBD2 matches at 15 bases. Germline-derived CDR1 and CDR2 are SGHVS and FNYEAQ. Trimming removed 4 bases from V and 6 bases from J; junction bases left unmatched: 2. This CDR3 spans 15 amino acids. The CDR3 loop is CASSWTSGREDTQYF. DNA of the CDR3: TGTGCCAGCAGCTGGACTAGCGGGAGGGAGGATACGCAGTATTTT.

DNA of the CDR3: TGTGCCAGCAGCTTACCCGGGACTAGCGGCTACGAGCAGTACTTC. Its translation is CASSLPGTSGYEQYF. The V gene is TRBV7-9, the J gene TRBJ2-7, with TRBD2 identical over 11 bases. V shed 2 bases, J shed 3 bases, and the junction held 3 bases outside the gene matches. The germline V gene encodes CDR1 SEHNR and CDR2 FQNEAQ (reference sequence). The CDR3 is 15 residues long. The complete variable domain, with remaining parts taken from reference TRBV7-9 and TRBJ2-7, reads DTGVSQNPRHKITKRGQNVTFRCDPISEHNRLYWYRQTLGQGPEFLTYFQNEAQLEKSRLLSDRFSAERPKGSFSTLEIQRTEQGDSAMYLCASSLPGTSGYEQYFGPGTRLTVT.

The chain has TRBV19 and TRBJ1-2, with D perhaps TRBD1 (5 bases). Trimming shortened V by 3 bases and J by 0 bases, and 17 bases separated the two germline ends. The CDR3 has 17 residues. Germline V CDR1 and CDR2: LNHDA, SQIVND (reference sequence). The CDR3 DNA follows: TGTGCCAGTAGTATCCTCCCTGGGGGATTAGCTAACTATGGCTACACCTTC. Its translation is CASSILPGGLANYGYTF.

The chain combines TRBV5-1 with TRBJ2-2, with unresolved D. Germline assignment: CDR1 SGHRS and CDR2 YFSETQ. Trimming left V 0 bases short and J 4 bases short, with 7 bases between. CDR3 length: 14 amino acids. The chain's CDR3 is CASSLVYSTGELFF. CDR3 in DNA: TGCGCCAGCAGCTTGGTGTACAGCACCGGGGAGCTGTTTTTT.

The rearrangement joins TRBV13 to TRBJ2-5; 15 bases line up with TRBD2. V lost 5 bases and J lost 9; bases outside the gene matches: 7. Germline V lookup: CDR1 PRHDT, CDR2 FYEKMQ (reference sequence). This CDR3 has 15 residues. The CDR3 here is CASSHGLAGGLAQYF. The CDR3 nucleotides read TGTGCCAGCAGCCATGGACTAGCGGGAGGGCTCGCCCAGTACTTC.

In DNA, the CDR3 is TGTGCCATCGCGGCCAGAGTAAAACTCTACGAGCAGTACTTC. Amino acids: CAIAARVKLYEQYF. This chain links TRBV10-3 with TRBJ2-7, with D unclear. The CDR3 loop spans 14 amino acids. Germline CDR1 reads ENHRY; CDR2 reads SYGVKD. Trimming removed 8 bases from V and 3 bases from J, with 17 bases in between.

J is TRBJ2-1 and V is TRBV9; 7 bases match TRBD2. This CDR3 has 15 amino acids. J gave up 1 base and V 4 bases, and 5 bases lay outside the gene matches. Germline V lookup: CDR1 SGDLS, CDR2 YYNGEE. The chain's CDR3 is CASSPHGGSYNEQFF. CDR3 coding DNA: TGTGCCAGCAGCCCTCACGGGGGGTCCTACAATGAGCAGTTCTTC.

This clonotype was observed a single time. This chain uses TRBV29-1 with TRBJ2-4; a possible D gene is TRBD2 (6 bases). The CDR3 spans 13 residues. Germline CDR1 SQVTM, CDR2 ANQGSEA. Trimming cost V 6 bases and J 8 bases, with 17 bases left between them. The CDR3 region is CSVEVPGVDIQYF. CDR3 coding DNA: TGCAGCGTCGAGGTCCCGGGAGTTGACATTCAGTACTTC.

The rearrangement uses TRBV7-9 and TRBJ2-3, with D uncertain. Germline CDR1 is SEHNR and CDR2 is FQNEAQ (reference sequence). V dropped 6 bases and J dropped 3 bases, with 19 bases sitting between them. The CDR3 loop spans 16 amino acids. The CDR3: CASRELAKDGTDTQYF. CDR3 sequence (DNA): TGTGCCAGCAGAGAACTGGCTAAAGATGGGACAGATACGCAGTATTTT.